The text below deals with one T cell receptor beta chain. Those with hyperthyroidism were 18 to 65 years old, newly diagnosed, and ill for under 2 months. It was uncontrolled infection, other autoimmune disease, pregnancy or lactation that excluded patients. Clinical symptoms, serum thyroxine, TRAb, thyroid ultrasound and orbital computed tomography informed diagnoses. This sample was included in a study of T cells in Graves' hyperthyroidism and ophthalmopathy. Regions amplified from RNA transcripts were the TCR beta CDR3 regions. Researchers ran a first-round RT-PCR on the TCR CDR3 using the HTBI primer set. TCRdb re-analysed the multiplex PCR reads in MiXCR, keeping a single row per CDR3 protein. The sample shows approximately 400,000 distinct CDR3 sequences, around a sixth of them seen only once. The germline V gene has CDR1 MNHEY and CDR2 SMNVEV (reference sequence). The CDR3 length is 13 residues. The ends were cut back, 5 bases at V and 5 bases at J, with 12 bases in the middle.

The V call is TRBV27, the J call TRBJ2-5; D may be TRBD2 (6 bases). Specimen: blood. The receptor was derived from a woman in her late teens or twenties with Graves' hyperthyroidism that later progressed to Graves' ophthalmopathy. The CDR3: CASSGGGLETQYF. The CDR3 DNA reads as TGTGCCAGCAGTGGAGGAGGGTTGGAGACCCAGTACTTC.